This T cell receptor (beta chain) was identified during a study of blood T cell repertoires in COVID-19. CDR3 length: 15 residues. The V gene lost 3 bases and the J gene lost 2 bases, with 14 bases spanning the gap. Germline V gives CDR1 LNHNV, CDR2 YYDKDF (reference sequence). Measured with immunoSEQ multiplex PCR; TCRdb has only the in-frame clones, and not every one. The sample lists 200,000 to 300,000 clones; roughly 84% were seen once. The specimen sequenced was peripheral blood. The sequence was collected from a woman aged 40 to 50 who had recovered from COVID-19. This chain uses TRBV15 with TRBJ2-7, with TRBD2 as a possible D gene (7 bases). The CDR3 DNA reads as TGTGCCACCAGCAGCTGGACAGCGGGAACCTACGAGCAGTACTTC. It encodes CATSSWTAGTYEQYF.